This T cell receptor beta chain was sequenced in a study of beta chain features in type 1 diabetes. Study-level findings and limits: In cDNA sequencing, cells with high TCR expression could be over-represented. Shorter TCRB CDR3s, moderately but significantly so, were found in Type 1 diabetes patients in all four CD4+ subsets.

Germline assignment: CDR1 SNHLY and CDR2 FYNNEI. The V and J ends lost 1 base and 7 bases respectively, with 5 bases between them. This CDR3 region has 13 residues. Expressed TCRB transcripts were sequenced, since all the RNA that had been isolated was reverse transcribed. Sequenced naive, central memory and regulatory T cell samples produced an average of roughly 3.6 million reads. Repertoires were generated with immunoSEQ multiplex PCR, while TCRdb's copy carries only in-frame clones and drops some. Of 500,000 to 700,000 clones listed, around 15% are singletons. On this clone itself: The antigen remains unidentified.

Input material: naive CD4+ T cells from blood. The rearrangement joins TRBV2 to TRBJ1-6; no clear D. The sequence was obtained from a young man in good health. The CDR3 DNA reads as TGTGCCAGCAGTGAAGGCACAAATTCACCCCTCCACTTT. Residues: CASSEGTNSPLHF.